Listed below are T cell receptor beta chains from one sample, sequenced in a study of Ad26.COV2.S vaccination and SARS-CoV-2 variants. Assay used: immunoSEQ multiplex PCR; TCRdb lists only in-frame clones, some missing. The table lists roughly 100,000 clones, around 80% of them singletons. Sequencing was performed on peripheral blood, taken after recovery from COVID-19. The receptor source for this set is a human donor who had recovered from COVID-19. Each CDR3 is given with its conserved first and last residue. A D gene is named only where the DNA matches it firmly. Size is omitted from some rows. Given values are once, few, many or a class for expanded clones.

j_call: TRBJ1-6
clone_size: .
d_call: .
v_call: TRBV5-1
cdr3_nt: TGCGCCAGCAGCTTAGATTCGCCACCCCTCCACTTT
cdr3_aa: CASSLDSPPLHF

j_call: TRBJ1-6
clone_size: .
d_call: .
v_call: TRBV5-3
cdr3_nt: TGTGCCAGAAGCACTAGTGGGGTACAGAATTCACCCCTCCACTTT
cdr3_aa: CARSTSGVQNSPLHF

j_call: TRBJ2-2
clone_size: once
d_call: .
v_call: TRBV5-4
cdr3_nt: TGTGCCAGCAGCTCTACTCTCGGCACCGGGGAGCTGTTTTTT
cdr3_aa: CASSSTLGTGELFF

j_call: TRBJ1-5
clone_size: few
d_call: .
v_call: TRBV7-9
cdr3_nt: TGTGCCAGCAGCCAAGGAAGTCAGCCCCAGCATTTT
cdr3_aa: CASSQGSQPQHF

j_call: TRBJ1-2
clone_size: .
d_call: TRBD1
v_call: TRBV19
cdr3_nt: TGTGCCAGTAGTATACCGGGACAGGGATTTGGCTACACCTTC
cdr3_aa: CASSIPGQGFGYTF

j_call: TRBJ1-1
clone_size: .
d_call: .
v_call: TRBV28
cdr3_nt: TGTGCCTTACAGGGTTTAGTGGCCACTGAAGCTTTCTTT
cdr3_aa: CALQGLVATEAFF

j_call: TRBJ2-2
clone_size: .
d_call: .
v_call: TRBV2
cdr3_nt: TGTGCCAGCAGTGACGGGCCAGGGTACACCGGGGAGCTGTTTTTT
cdr3_aa: CASSDGPGYTGELFF

j_call: TRBJ2-3
clone_size: .
d_call: .
v_call: TRBV4-1
cdr3_nt: TGCGCCAGCAACCCAAGGGGCCCGATAGTGGCACAGTATTTT
cdr3_aa: CASNPRGPIVAQYF

j_call: TRBJ2-1
clone_size: .
d_call: .
v_call: TRBV2
cdr3_nt: TGTGCCAGCAGTGGAGGGGGTGGTGAGCAGTTCTTC
cdr3_aa: CASSGGGGEQFF

j_call: TRBJ2-1
clone_size: .
d_call: .
v_call: TRBV6-5
cdr3_nt: TGTGCCAGCAATCGCCTGACAGGGAGGAATGAGCAGTTCTTC
cdr3_aa: CASNRLTGRNEQFF

j_call: TRBJ2-1
clone_size: .
d_call: TRBD1
v_call: TRBV19
cdr3_nt: TGTGCCAGTAGCGACAGGGGTTTTAGCAATGAGCAGTTCTTC
cdr3_aa: CASSDRGFSNEQFF

j_call: TRBJ1-1
clone_size: .
d_call: .
v_call: TRBV7-2
cdr3_nt: TGTGCCAGCAGCTTACAGGGTAGGTCCGAAGCTTTCTTT
cdr3_aa: CASSLQGRSEAFF

j_call: TRBJ1-5
clone_size: few
d_call: .
v_call: TRBV28
cdr3_nt: TGTGCCAGCATTGGAAGCCCTGGGGCCCGGGGCGATCAGCCCCAGCATTTT
cdr3_aa: CASIGSPGARGDQPQHF

j_call: TRBJ2-1
clone_size: .
d_call: .
v_call: TRBV6-5
cdr3_nt: TGTGCCAGCAGACTCCAGGGCCCCAATGAGCAGTTCTTC
cdr3_aa: CASRLQGPNEQFF

j_call: TRBJ2-2
clone_size: few
d_call: .
v_call: TRBV11-3
cdr3_nt: TGTGCCAGCAGCTTGATGAAGGGGTTTGGCGGGGAGCTGTTTTTT
cdr3_aa: CASSLMKGFGGELFF

j_call: TRBJ2-3
clone_size: .
d_call: .
v_call: TRBV5-4
cdr3_nt: TGTGCCAGCAGCTTGGCAGGGGTAGCAGATACGCAGTATTTT
cdr3_aa: CASSLAGVADTQYF

j_call: TRBJ1-4
clone_size: .
d_call: .
v_call: TRBV7-6
cdr3_nt: TGTGCCATCACTGGGGAACTACTAGGTCCTGGAACTAATGAAAAACTGTTTTTT
cdr3_aa: CAITGELLGPGTNEKLFF

j_call: TRBJ2-7
clone_size: .
d_call: .
v_call: TRBV19
cdr3_nt: TGTGCCAGTAGTATAGCAGGGTCAGACTACGAGCAGTACTTC
cdr3_aa: CASSIAGSDYEQYF

j_call: TRBJ1-1
clone_size: .
d_call: TRBD1
v_call: TRBV28
cdr3_nt: TGTGCCAGCAATCGACAGGGTACAGGGACTGAAGCTTTCTTT
cdr3_aa: CASNRQGTGTEAFF

j_call: TRBJ2-1
clone_size: few
d_call: .
v_call: TRBV11-2
cdr3_nt: TGTGCCAGCAGCTCCGCGCTCCGGGCGGACAATGAGCAGTTCTTC
cdr3_aa: CASSSALRADNEQFF

j_call: TRBJ1-5
clone_size: few
d_call: .
v_call: TRBV3-1/TRBV3-2
cdr3_nt: TGTGCCAGCAGCCAAGGGTCGGTTGGGCAGCCCCAGCATTTT
cdr3_aa: CASSQGSVGQPQHF

j_call: TRBJ2-3
clone_size: .
d_call: .
v_call: TRBV11-3
cdr3_nt: TGTGCCAGCAGCTTAGGTGCGACTAGCACAGATACGCAGTATTTT
cdr3_aa: CASSLGATSTDTQYF

j_call: TRBJ1-2
clone_size: .
d_call: .
v_call: TRBV6-5
cdr3_nt: TGTGCCAGCAGTTACGGGCAGGTGGATGGCTACACCTTC
cdr3_aa: CASSYGQVDGYTF

j_call: TRBJ2-1
clone_size: .
d_call: TRBD1
v_call: TRBV24-1
cdr3_nt: TGTGCCACCAGTGGGAGGGGCCGGGACAGGGACGACAATGAGCAGTTCTTC
cdr3_aa: CATSGRGRDRDDNEQFF

j_call: TRBJ2-2
clone_size: .
d_call: TRBD2
v_call: TRBV5-4
cdr3_nt: TGTGCCAGCAGCTTAACTAGCGGTCGCACCGGGGAGCTGTTTTTT
cdr3_aa: CASSLTSGRTGELFF

j_call: TRBJ2-3
clone_size: .
d_call: .
v_call: TRBV7-2
cdr3_nt: TGTGCCAGCACCCTTGGGGACACTGGCACAGATACGCAGTATTTT
cdr3_aa: CASTLGDTGTDTQYF